What follows are 25 T cell receptor beta chains derived from one specimen sequenced in a study of human T cells and chemical hapten exposure. MiXCR was run by TCRdb on the 5' RACE reads, yielding one entry per CDR3 protein. The sample lists tens of thousands of distinct CDR3 sequences, 7.7% occurring once. It was from unfractionated whole blood that total RNA was extracted. The source is a male donor in good health.

This clonotype appeared many times. The V call is TRBV6-5, the J call TRBJ1-1; D not certain. Trimming stripped 0 bases from V and 1 base from J, with 9 bases between. The CDR3 length is 15 residues. Germline-derived CDR1 and CDR2 are MNHEY and SVGAGI. The CDR3 sequence is CASSYSRRENTEAFF. For the CDR3, the DNA is TGTGCCAGCAGTTACTCGAGGCGGGAGAACACTGAAGCTTTCTTT.

This clonotype was observed at least ten times. The chain combines TRBV4-2 with TRBJ2-7; D not resolved. CDR3 length: 15 amino acids. Germline CDR1 LGHNA, CDR2 YNFKEQ. With 1 base removed from V and 0 bases from J, the gap between germline ends came to 10 bases. For the CDR3, the DNA is TGTGCCAGCAGCCAAGGTCACTTGAGCTCCTACGAGCAGTACTTC. This encodes CASSQGHLSSYEQYF.

The genes are TRBV18 and TRBJ2-3; D perhaps matches TRBD1 (6 bases). Deletions cut 3 bases from V and 11 bases from J, with 15 bases between. Looked up from germline, CDR1 is KGHSH and CDR2 is LQKENI. The CDR3 is made up of 13 amino acids. CDR3 in amino acids: CASSPVQGPMQYF. The CDR3 coding sequence is TGTGCCAGCTCACCCGTTCAGGGGCCGATGCAGTATTTT.

This chain uses TRBV27 with TRBJ2-7; D perhaps matches TRBD1 (5 bases). The V gene's germline CDR1 is MNHEY and CDR2 SMNVEV (reference sequence). This CDR3 region has 16 residues. Trimming took 2 bases from V and 6 from J, leaving 20 bases between them. The CDR3 sequence: CASSLLGELSLREQYF. In DNA, the CDR3 is TGTGCCAGCAGTTTACTAGGGGAACTTTCCCTCCGCGAGCAGTACTTC.

The chain couples TRBV7-2 to TRBJ1-4, with 8 bases lining up with TRBD1. CDR1 and CDR2 (germline): SGHTA, FQGNSA. The CDR3 is made up of 14 amino acids. V dropped 3 bases and J dropped 5; count of bases not matched to a gene: 2. The CDR3 sequence: CASSFRGRNEKLFF. CDR3 bases: TGTGCCAGCAGCTTCAGGGGGCGGAATGAAAAACTGTTTTTT.

V usage is TRBV12-3 or TRBV12-4 and J usage is TRBJ2-3, with 7 bases that match TRBD1. The length of the CDR3 is 16 residues. With V trimmed by 3 bases and J by 7 bases, 13 bases remained unmatched. CDR3 DNA sequence: TGTGCCAGCAGTTTTGTCCTAGGGGGCCCAAGAAATACGCAGTATTTT. Encoded protein: CASSFVLGGPRNTQYF.

This clonotype was counted many times. The chain combines TRBV7-8 with TRBJ2-5; no reliable D call. V was shortened by 5 bases and J by 4 bases, with 14 bases between the two germline ends. The CDR3 has 14 amino acids. Germline loops: CDR1 SGHVS, CDR2 FQNEAQ. The CDR3: CASSPQQIRETQYF. CDR3 sequence (DNA): TGTGCCAGCAGCCCGCAACAGATCCGAGAGACCCAGTACTTC.

This clonotype turned up a few times. The V and J genes are TRBV6-1 and TRBJ2-1; 15 bases map to TRBD2. The CDR3 sequence is 19 residues long. Germline-derived CDR1 and CDR2 are MNHNS and SASEGT. Trimming cost V 4 bases and J 4 bases; bases outside gene matches: 11. The CDR3 loop reads CASSATFGLAGGVYNEQFF. Here the CDR3 DNA reads TGTGCCAGCAGTGCGACCTTTGGACTAGCGGGAGGGGTTTACAATGAGCAGTTCTTC.

This clonotype was seen many times. This sequence joins TRBV20-1 and TRBJ2-1; 11 positions match TRBD2. The germline CDR1 and CDR2 sequences are DFQATT and SNEGSKA (reference sequence). The length of the CDR3 is 15 residues. Germline trimming cut 0 bases from V and 7 bases from J; bases unmatched to any gene: 5. The CDR3 loop reads CSAREVASGRNEQFF. The DNA for the CDR3 is TGCAGTGCTAGAGAGGTGGCTAGCGGGAGGAATGAGCAGTTCTTC.

In its sample, this clonotype was seen many times. The chain carries TRBV11-2 and TRBJ2-1; D remains unclear. CDR1 and CDR2 (germline): SGHAT, FQNNGV. Trimming removed 4 bases at V and 7 bases at J, with 11 bases between. The CDR3 extends over 13 amino acids. CDR3 sequence: CASSYNPNNEQFF. The CDR3, as DNA: TGTGCCAGCAGCTATAACCCGAATAATGAGCAGTTCTTC.

This clonotype was detected a few times. The V and J genes are TRBV4-3 and TRBJ2-2, with 9 bases matching TRBD1. The germline V gene encodes CDR1 LGHNA and CDR2 YSLEER. V trimming: 4 bases; J trimming: 2 bases; junction bases outside the gene matches: 5. The CDR3 is 16 amino acids. This CDR3 reads CASSPGQGINTGELFF. CDR3 in DNA: TGCGCCAGCAGCCCGGGACAGGGCATAAACACCGGGGAGCTGTTTTTT.

This clonotype was recorded many times. V is TRBV19 and J is TRBJ1-4; TRBD1 matches 9 bases. The CDR3 runs 14 residues. J lost 8 bases, V lost 5 bases, and 6 bases had no gene match. Germline V gene lookup returns CDR1 LNHDA and CDR2 SQIVND (reference sequence). The CDR3 loop is CASSEQGAREKLFF. In nucleotides, the CDR3 is TGTGCCAGTAGTGAACAGGGGGCGAGAGAAAAACTGTTTTTT.

This clonotype was detected once. The genes are TRBV7-2 and TRBJ2-7; the D call may be TRBD1 or TRBD2 (5 bases each). The CDR3 is 16 residues long. Trimming removed 1 base at V and 3 bases at J, with 16 bases between. Germline CDR1 is SGHTA and CDR2 is FQGNSA. The CDR3 coding sequence is TGTGCCAGCAGCTTAGATCCGGGACGTATATGCTACGAGCAGTACTTC. Its translation: CASSLDPGRICYEQYF. Drawing the rest from reference TRBV7-2 and TRBJ2-7, the complete variable domain is GAGVSQSPSNKVTEKGKDVELRCDPISGHTALYWYRQSLGQGLEFLIYFQGNSAPDKSGLPSDRFSAERTGGSVSTLTIQRTQQEDSAVYLCASSLDPGRICYEQYFGPGTRLTVT.

The rearrangement links TRBV5-1 to TRBJ2-7; the match to TRBD2 covers 10 bases. V lost 1 base and J lost 3; bases outside the gene matches: 7. CDR1 SGHRS and CDR2 YFSETQ come from the germline V gene. The CDR3 runs to 16 residues. The CDR3: CASSLPLAGERYEQYF. The DNA for the CDR3 is TGCGCCAGCAGCTTGCCCCTAGCGGGAGAGCGCTACGAGCAGTACTTC. Drawing the rest from reference TRBV5-1 and TRBJ2-7, the complete variable domain is KAGVTQTPRYLIKTRGQQVTLSCSPISGHRSVSWYQQTPGQGLQFLFEYFSETQRNKGNFPGRFSGRQFSNSRSEMNVSTLELGDSALYLCASSLPLAGERYEQYFGPGTRLTVT.

The genes are TRBV20-1 and TRBJ2-7; 9 bases line up with TRBD2. CDR1 is DFQATT, CDR2 SNEGSKA, per germline (reference sequence). Trimming at V came to 6 bases and at J to 4 bases, leaving 7 bases not matched to a gene. CDR3 length: 13 residues. In DNA form, the CDR3 reads TGCAGTGCCAATACAGCGGGAGGTTACGAGCAGTACTTC. The encoded protein is CSANTAGGYEQYF.

The gene calls are TRBV7-9 and TRBJ2-5; possibly TRBD1 or TRBD2 for D (6 bases each). CDR1 is SEHNR and CDR2 is FQNEAQ in the germline V gene (reference sequence). Trimming shortened V by 2 bases and J by 5 bases, and 18 bases separated the two germline ends. The CDR3 length is 16 residues. CDR3 sequence (DNA): TGTGCCAGCAGCTTACGTGGGGGGCGAGGTATGGAGACCCAGTACTTC. It codes for CASSLRGGRGMETQYF.

The count of this clonotype is one. This chain uses TRBV29-1 with TRBJ1-1; D may be TRBD1 (5 bases). The V end was cut by 7 bases, the J end by 5 bases, with 11 bases between. Germline CDR1 reads SQVTM; CDR2 reads ANQGSEA. The CDR3 has 11 residues. CDR3 protein: CSGGGGTEAFF. The CDR3 DNA reads TGCAGCGGGGGGGGAGGGACTGAAGCTTTCTTT. Combining the CDR3 with reference TRBV29-1 and TRBJ1-1 gives the whole variable domain SAVISQKPSRDICQRGTSLTIQCQVDSQVTMMFWYRQQPGQSLTLIATANQGSEATYESGFVIDKFPISRPNLTFSTLTVSNMSPEDSSIYLCSGGGGTEAFFGQGTRLTVV.

V usage is TRBV5-1 and J usage is TRBJ1-3, with D maybe TRBD1 (5 bases). The CDR3 is made up of 15 amino acids. The V and J ends lost 2 bases and 2 bases respectively, with 11 bases between them. Germline assignment: CDR1 SGHRS and CDR2 YFSETQ. CDR3 protein: CASSFSTATGNTIYF. The CDR3 bases are TGCGCCAGCAGCTTTTCGACAGCGACTGGAAACACCATATATTTT.

The chain couples TRBV27 to TRBJ1-2; tentatively, D is TRBD1 (5 bases). The CDR3 contains 13 residues. Trimming took 4 bases from V and 3 from J, leaving 9 bases between them. Germline V gene data show CDR1 as MNHEY and CDR2 as SMNVEV (reference sequence). The CDR3 nucleotides are TGTGCCAGCAGTTCCGACAGTGACTATGGCTACACCTTC. It yields the protein CASSSDSDYGYTF.

This clonotype has more than one count but fewer than ten. The chain uses TRBV25-1 and TRBJ2-7; unclear D gene. The ends were cut back, 8 bases at V and 3 bases at J, with 8 bases in the middle. CDR1 is MGHDK, CDR2 SYGVNS, per germline. The CDR3 covers 11 residues. The CDR3: CASYQDYEQYF. The CDR3 coding sequence is TGTGCCAGCTATCAGGACTACGAGCAGTACTTC.

This clonotype was seen many times. The chain recombines TRBV10-2 with TRBJ2-7; D not certain. V lost 1 base and J 2 bases, leaving 6 bases between the germline ends. The CDR3 runs to 13 residues. Germline assignment: CDR1 WSHSY and CDR2 SAAADI. The CDR3 loop reads CASSEFTAYEQYF. CDR3 nucleotide sequence: TGCGCCAGCAGTGAGTTTACAGCCTACGAGCAGTACTTC.

The sample holds a few counts of this clonotype. The chain uses TRBV6-6 and TRBJ1-3, with D tentatively TRBD1 (6 bases). The V end was cut by 7 bases, the J end by 0 bases, with 19 bases between. CDR1 MNHNY and CDR2 SVGAGI come from the germline V gene (reference sequence). This CDR3 is 17 amino acids long. CDR3 protein: CASTRGGDFHSGNTIYF. The CDR3 DNA reads TGTGCCAGCACTCGAGGGGGGGACTTCCACTCTGGAAACACCATATATTTT.

The chain carries TRBV7-2 and TRBJ2-3, with 10 bases identical to TRBD1. The V gene end was trimmed by 3 bases and the J gene end by 4 bases; junction bases not matched to a gene: 1. From germline, CDR1 is SGHTA and CDR2 FQGNSA. The CDR3 extends over 14 amino acids. The CDR3: CASSLGQGPDTQYF. The CDR3 bases are TGTGCCAGCAGCTTGGGACAGGGGCCAGATACGCAGTATTTT.

Remarks on this clonotype: Relative to the germline gene, one junction end is altered; a read error may explain this. This chain joins TRBV3-1 and TRBJ2-7; 12 bases line up with TRBD2. The CDR3 loop spans 13 amino acids. Germline V CDR1 and CDR2: LGHDT, YNNKEL (reference sequence). The CDR3 nucleotides are TGTGCCAGCAGCCAGGGACTAGCGGGCTCTTGGAACTTC. Encoded protein: CASSQGLAGSWNF.

This chain uses TRBV18 with TRBJ2-2; D not resolved. There are 17 residues in the CDR3. Germline V gives CDR1 KGHSH, CDR2 LQKENI. V lost 2 bases and J 0 bases, leaving 13 bases between the germline ends. CDR3 DNA sequence: TGTGCCAGCTCACCAATACAGAGAAGGGCGAACACCGGGGAGCTGTTTTTT. This codes for CASSPIQRRANTGELFF.